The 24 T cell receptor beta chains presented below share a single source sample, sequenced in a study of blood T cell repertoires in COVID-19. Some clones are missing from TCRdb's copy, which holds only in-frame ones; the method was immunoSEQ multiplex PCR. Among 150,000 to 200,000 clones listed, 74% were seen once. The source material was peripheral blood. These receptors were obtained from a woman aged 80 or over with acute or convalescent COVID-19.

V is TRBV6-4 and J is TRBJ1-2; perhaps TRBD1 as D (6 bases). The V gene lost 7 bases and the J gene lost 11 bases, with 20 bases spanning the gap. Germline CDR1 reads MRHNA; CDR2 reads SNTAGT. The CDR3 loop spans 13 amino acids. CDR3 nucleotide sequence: TGTGCCAGCACCGAGGGAGCCGGGACACCTTACACCTTC. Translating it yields CASTEGAGTPYTF.

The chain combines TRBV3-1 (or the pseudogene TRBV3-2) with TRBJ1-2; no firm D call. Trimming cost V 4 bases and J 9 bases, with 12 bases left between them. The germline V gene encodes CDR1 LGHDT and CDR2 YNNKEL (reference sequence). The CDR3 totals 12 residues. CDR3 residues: CASSLQVGSYTF. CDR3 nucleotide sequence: TGTGCCAGCAGCCTTCAGGTCGGGAGCTACACCTTC.

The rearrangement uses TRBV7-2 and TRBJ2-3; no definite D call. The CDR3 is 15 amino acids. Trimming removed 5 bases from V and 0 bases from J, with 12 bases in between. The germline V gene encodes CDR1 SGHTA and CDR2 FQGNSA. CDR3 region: CASSPRYTSTDTQYF. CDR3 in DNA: TGTGCCAGCAGCCCTAGATACACTAGCACAGATACGCAGTATTTT. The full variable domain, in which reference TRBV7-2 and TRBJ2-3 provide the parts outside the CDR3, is GAGVSQSPSNKVTEKGKDVELRCDPISGHTALYWYRQSLGQGLEFLIYFQGNSAPDKSGLPSDRFSAERTGGSVSTLTIQRTQQEDSAVYLCASSPRYTSTDTQYFGPGTRLTVL.

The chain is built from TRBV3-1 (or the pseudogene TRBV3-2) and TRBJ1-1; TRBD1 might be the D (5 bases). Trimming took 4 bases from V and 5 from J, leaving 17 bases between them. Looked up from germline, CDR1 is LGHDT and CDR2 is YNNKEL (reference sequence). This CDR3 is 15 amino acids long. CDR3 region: CASSPQGGSETEAFF. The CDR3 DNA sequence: TGTGCCAGCAGCCCTCAGGGAGGTAGCGAGACTGAAGCTTTCTTT.

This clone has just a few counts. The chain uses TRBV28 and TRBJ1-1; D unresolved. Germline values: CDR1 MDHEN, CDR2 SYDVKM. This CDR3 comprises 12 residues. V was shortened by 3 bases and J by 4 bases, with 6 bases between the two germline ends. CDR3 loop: CASSLSSTEAFF. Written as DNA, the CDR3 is TGTGCCAGCAGTTTGTCCAGCACTGAAGCTTTCTTT.

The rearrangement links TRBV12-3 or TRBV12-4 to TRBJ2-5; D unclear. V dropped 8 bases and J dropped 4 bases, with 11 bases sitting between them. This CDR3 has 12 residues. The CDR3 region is CASSPPGETQYF. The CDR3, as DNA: TGTGCCAGCTCTCCCCCCGGAGAGACCCAGTACTTC.

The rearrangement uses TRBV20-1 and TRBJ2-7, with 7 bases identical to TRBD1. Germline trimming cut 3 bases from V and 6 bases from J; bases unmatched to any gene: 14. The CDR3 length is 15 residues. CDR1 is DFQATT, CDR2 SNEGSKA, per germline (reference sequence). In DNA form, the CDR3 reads TGCAGTGCTAGTACAATATGGGACAGTGAACCCGAGCAGTACTTC. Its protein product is CSASTIWDSEPEQYF.

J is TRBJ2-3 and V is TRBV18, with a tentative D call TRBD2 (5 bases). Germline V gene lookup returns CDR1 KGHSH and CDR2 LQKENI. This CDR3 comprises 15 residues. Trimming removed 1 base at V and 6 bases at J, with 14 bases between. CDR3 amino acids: CASSPLSGKGDTQYF. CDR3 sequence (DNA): TGTGCCAGCTCACCACTTTCCGGGAAGGGTGATACGCAGTATTTT.

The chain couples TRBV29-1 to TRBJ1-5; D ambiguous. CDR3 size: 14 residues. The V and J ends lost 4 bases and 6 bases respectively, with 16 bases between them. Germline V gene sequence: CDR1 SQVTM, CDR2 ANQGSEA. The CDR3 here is CSVVVAGVGQPQHF. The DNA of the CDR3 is TGCAGCGTTGTGGTGGCCGGGGTAGGTCAGCCCCAGCATTTT.

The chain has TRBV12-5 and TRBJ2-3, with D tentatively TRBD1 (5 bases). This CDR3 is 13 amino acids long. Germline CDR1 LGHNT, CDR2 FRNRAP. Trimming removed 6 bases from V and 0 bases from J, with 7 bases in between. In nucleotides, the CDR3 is TGTGCTAGTGGACAGGAAAGCACAGATACGCAGTATTTT. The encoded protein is CASGQESTDTQYF.

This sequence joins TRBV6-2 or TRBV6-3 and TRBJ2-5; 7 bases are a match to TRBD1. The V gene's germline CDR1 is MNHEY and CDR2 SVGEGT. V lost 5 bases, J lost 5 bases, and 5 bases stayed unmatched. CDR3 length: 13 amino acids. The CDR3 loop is CASSATGSETQYF. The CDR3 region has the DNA TGTGCCAGCAGTGCGACAGGGTCGGAGACCCAGTACTTC.

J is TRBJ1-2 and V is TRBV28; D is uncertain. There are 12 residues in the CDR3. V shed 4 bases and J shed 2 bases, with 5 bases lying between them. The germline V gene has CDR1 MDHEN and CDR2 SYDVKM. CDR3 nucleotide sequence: TGTGCCAGCAGTTCGGGGAACTATGGCTACACCTTC. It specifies CASSSGNYGYTF.

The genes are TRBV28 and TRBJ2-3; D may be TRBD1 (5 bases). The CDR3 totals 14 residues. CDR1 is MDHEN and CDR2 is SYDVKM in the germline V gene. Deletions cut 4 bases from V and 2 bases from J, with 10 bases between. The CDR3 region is CASSWGRTTDTQYF. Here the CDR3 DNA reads TGTGCCAGCAGTTGGGGCAGGACCACAGATACGCAGTATTTT.

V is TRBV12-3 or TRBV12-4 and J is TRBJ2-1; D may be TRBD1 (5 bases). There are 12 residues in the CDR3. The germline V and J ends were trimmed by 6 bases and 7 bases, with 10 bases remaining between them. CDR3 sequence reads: CASRQGWNEQFF. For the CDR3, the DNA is TGTGCCAGCAGGCAGGGCTGGAATGAGCAGTTCTTC.

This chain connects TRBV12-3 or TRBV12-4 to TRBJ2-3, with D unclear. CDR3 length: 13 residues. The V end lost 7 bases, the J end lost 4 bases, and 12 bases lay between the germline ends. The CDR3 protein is CASTPGRADTQYF. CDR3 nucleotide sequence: TGTGCCAGCACCCCGGGTCGGGCAGATACGCAGTATTTT.

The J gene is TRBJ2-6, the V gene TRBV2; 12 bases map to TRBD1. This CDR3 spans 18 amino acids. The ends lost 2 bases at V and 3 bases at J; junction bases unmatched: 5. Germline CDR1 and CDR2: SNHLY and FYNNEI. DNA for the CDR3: TGTGCCAGCAGTGAAATGGGACAGGGGGCAGGTGGGGCCAACGTCCTGACTTTC. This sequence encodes CASSEMGQGAGGANVLTF.

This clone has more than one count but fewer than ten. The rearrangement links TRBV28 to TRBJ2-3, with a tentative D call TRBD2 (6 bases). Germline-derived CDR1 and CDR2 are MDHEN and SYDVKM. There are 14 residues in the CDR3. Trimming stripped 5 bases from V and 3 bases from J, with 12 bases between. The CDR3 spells CASSDGSPTDTQYF. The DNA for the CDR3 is TGTGCCAGCAGTGACGGGAGTCCGACAGATACGCAGTATTTT.

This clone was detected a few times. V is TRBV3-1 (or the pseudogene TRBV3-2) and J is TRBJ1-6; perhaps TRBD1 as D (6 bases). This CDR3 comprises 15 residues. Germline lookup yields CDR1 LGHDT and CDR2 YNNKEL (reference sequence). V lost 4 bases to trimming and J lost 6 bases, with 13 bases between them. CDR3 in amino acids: CASSRAGTRNSPLHF. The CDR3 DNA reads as TGTGCCAGCAGCCGCGCCGGGACACGTAATTCACCCCTCCACTTT.

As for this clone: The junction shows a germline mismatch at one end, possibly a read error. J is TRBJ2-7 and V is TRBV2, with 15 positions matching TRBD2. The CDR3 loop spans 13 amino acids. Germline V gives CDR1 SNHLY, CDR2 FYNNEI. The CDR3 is CASRPGLAGGSNF. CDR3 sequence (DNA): TGTGCCAGCAGGCCGGGACTAGCGGGAGGAAGTAACTTC.

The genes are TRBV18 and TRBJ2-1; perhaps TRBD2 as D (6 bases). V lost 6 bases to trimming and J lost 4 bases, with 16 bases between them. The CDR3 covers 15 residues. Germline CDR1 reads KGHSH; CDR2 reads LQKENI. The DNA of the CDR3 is TGTGCCAGCTCCCGAGAGCGGAGGGCTTACAATGAGCAGTTCTTC. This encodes CASSRERRAYNEQFF.

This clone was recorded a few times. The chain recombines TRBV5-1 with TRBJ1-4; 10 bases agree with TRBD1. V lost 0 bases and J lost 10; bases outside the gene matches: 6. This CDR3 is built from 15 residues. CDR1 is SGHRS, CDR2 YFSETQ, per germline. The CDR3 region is CASSLAGTGVPKLFF. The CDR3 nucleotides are TGCGCCAGCAGCTTGGCCGGGACAGGGGTTCCAAAACTGTTTTTT.

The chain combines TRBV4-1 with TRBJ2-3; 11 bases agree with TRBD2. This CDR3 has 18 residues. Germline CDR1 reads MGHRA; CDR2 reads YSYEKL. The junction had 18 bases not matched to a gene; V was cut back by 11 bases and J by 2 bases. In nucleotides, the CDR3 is TGCGCCCCCAGCCGGCAGGGTTTAGCGGGAGGGGTCACAGATACGCAGTATTTT. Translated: CAPSRQGLAGGVTDTQYF.

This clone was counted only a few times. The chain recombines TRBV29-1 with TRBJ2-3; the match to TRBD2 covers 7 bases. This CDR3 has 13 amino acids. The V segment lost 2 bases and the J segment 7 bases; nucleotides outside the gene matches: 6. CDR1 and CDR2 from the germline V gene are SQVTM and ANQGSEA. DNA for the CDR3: TGCAGCGTTGAACGACTAGCTTTTTATACGCAGTATTTT. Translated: CSVERLAFYTQYF.

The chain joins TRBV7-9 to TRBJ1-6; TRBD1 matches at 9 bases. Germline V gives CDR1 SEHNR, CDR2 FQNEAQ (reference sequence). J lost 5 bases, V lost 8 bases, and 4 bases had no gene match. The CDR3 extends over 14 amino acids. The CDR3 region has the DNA TGTGCCAGCGGACGGGACAGGGATAATTCACCCCTCCACTTT. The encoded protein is CASGRDRDNSPLHF.